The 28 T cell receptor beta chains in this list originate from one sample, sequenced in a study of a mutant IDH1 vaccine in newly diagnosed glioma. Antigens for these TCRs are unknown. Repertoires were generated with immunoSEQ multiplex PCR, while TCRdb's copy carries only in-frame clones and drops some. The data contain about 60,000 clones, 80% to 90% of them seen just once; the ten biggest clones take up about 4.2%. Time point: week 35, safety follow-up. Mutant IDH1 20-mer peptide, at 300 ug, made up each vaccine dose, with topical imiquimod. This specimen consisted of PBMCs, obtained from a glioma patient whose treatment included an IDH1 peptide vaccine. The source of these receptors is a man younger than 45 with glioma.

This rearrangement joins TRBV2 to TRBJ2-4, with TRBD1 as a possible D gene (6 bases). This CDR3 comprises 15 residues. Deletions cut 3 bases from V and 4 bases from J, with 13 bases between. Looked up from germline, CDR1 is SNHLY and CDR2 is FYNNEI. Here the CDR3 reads CASSDLYQGKNIQYF. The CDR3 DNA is TGTGCCAGCAGTGACCTATACCAGGGGAAAAACATTCAGTACTTC.

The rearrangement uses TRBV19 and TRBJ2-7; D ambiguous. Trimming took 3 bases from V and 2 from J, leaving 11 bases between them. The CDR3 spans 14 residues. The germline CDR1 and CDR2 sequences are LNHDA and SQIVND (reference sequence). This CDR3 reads CASSMPGRTYEQYF. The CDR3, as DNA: TGTGCCAGTAGTATGCCGGGCAGAACCTACGAGCAGTACTTC.

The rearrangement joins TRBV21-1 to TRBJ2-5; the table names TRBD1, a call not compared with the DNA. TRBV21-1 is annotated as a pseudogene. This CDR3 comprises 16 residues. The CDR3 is CASSKEWRQGQETQYF. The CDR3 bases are TGTGCCAGCAGCAAAGAGTGGCGACAGGGACAAGAGACCCAGTACTTC.

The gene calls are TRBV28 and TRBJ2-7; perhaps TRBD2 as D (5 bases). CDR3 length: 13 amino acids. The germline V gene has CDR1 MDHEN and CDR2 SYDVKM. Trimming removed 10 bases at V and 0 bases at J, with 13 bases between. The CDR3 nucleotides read TGTGCCATTAGCGCCTCGAGCTCCTACGAGCAGTACTTC. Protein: CAISASSSYEQYF.

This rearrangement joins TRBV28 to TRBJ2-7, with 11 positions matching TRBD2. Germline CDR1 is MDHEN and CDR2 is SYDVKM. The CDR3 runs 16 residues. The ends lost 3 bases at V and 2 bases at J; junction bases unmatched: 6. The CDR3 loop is CASSFRRLAGTYEQYF. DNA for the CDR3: TGTGCCAGCAGTTTCCGTCGACTAGCGGGGACCTACGAGCAGTACTTC.

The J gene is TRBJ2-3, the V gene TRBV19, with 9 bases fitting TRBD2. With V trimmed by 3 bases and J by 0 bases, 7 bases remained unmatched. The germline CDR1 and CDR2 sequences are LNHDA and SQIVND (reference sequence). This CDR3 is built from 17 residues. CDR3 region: CASSIAVAGASTDTQYF. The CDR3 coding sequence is TGTGCCAGTAGTATCGCGGTAGCGGGGGCCAGCACAGATACGCAGTATTTT.

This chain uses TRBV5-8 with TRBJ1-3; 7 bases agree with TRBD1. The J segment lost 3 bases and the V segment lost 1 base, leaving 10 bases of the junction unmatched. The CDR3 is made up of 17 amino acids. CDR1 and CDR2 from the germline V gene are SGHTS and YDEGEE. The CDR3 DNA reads TGTGCCAGCAGCTTGTACGTTTACAGGGGAGGTGGAAACACCATATATTTT. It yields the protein CASSLYVYRGGGNTIYF.

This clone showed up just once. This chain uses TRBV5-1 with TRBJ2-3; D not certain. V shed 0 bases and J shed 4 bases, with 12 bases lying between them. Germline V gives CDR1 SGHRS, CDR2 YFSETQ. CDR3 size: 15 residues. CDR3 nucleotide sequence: TGCGCCAGCAGCTTGGCCGAGACAAGTGCAGATACGCAGTATTTT. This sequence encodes CASSLAETSADTQYF. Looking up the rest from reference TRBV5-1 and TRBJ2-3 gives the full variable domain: KAGVTQTPRYLIKTRGQQVTLSCSPISGHRSVSWYQQTPGQGLQFLFEYFSETQRNKGNFPGRFSGRQFSNSRSEMNVSTLELGDSALYLCASSLAETSADTQYFGPGTRLTVL.

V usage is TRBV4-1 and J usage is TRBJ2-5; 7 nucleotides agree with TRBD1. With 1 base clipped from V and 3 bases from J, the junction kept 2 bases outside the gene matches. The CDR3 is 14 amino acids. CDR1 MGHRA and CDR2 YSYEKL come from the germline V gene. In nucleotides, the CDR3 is TGCGCCAGCAGCCAAGGGGACAGAGAAGAGACCCAGTACTTC. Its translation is CASSQGDREETQYF.

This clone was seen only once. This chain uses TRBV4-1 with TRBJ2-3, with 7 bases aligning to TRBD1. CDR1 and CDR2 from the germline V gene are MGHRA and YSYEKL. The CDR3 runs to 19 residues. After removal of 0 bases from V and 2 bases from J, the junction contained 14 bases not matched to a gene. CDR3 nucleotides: TGCGCCAGCAGCCAAGATTGGCCAGGGGGTTTGGGGTACACAGATACGCAGTATTTT. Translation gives CASSQDWPGGLGYTDTQYF.

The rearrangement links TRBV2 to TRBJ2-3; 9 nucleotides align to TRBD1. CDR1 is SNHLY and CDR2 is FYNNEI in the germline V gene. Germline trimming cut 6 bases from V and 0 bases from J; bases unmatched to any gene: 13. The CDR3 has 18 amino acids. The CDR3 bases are TGTGCCAGCAGCTCTTCAATATGGGACAGGGAGAGCACAGATACGCAGTATTTT. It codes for CASSSSIWDRESTDTQYF.

The CDR3 loop reads CASSSEGIGEQETQYF. CDR3 nucleotides: TGTGCCAGCAGCTCGGAAGGAATTGGTGAGCAAGAGACCCAGTACTTC. V and J are TRBV7-9 and TRBJ2-5; D unclear. CDR3 length: 16 residues. V lost 4 bases, J lost 2 bases, and 17 bases lay in between. Germline V lookup: CDR1 SEHNR, CDR2 FQNEAQ (reference sequence).

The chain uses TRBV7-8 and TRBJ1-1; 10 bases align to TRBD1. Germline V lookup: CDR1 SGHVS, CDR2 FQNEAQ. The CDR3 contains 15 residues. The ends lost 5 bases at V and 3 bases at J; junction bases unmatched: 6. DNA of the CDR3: TGTGCCAGCAGCCCCCGGACAGGGGGAGACACTGAAGCTTTCTTT. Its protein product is CASSPRTGGDTEAFF.

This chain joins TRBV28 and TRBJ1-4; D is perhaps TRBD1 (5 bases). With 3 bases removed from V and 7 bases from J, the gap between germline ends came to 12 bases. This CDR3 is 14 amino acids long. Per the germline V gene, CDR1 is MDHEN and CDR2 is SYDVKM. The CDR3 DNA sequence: TGTGCCAGCAGTTTGTCGCAGGGTGTTGAAAAACTGTTTTTT. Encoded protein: CASSLSQGVEKLFF. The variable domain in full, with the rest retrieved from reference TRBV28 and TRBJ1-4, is DVKVTQSSRYLVKRTGEKVFLECVQDMDHENMFWYRQDPGLGLRLIYFSYDVKMKEKGDIPEGYSVSREKKERFSLILESASTNQTSMYLCASSLSQGVEKLFFGSGTQLSVL.

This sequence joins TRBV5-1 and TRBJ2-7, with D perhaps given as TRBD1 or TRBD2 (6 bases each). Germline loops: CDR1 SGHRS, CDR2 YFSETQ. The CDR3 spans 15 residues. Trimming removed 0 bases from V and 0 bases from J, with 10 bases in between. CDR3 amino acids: CASSLGGAASYEQYF. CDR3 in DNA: TGCGCCAGCAGCTTGGGGGGGGCTGCCTCCTACGAGCAGTACTTC.

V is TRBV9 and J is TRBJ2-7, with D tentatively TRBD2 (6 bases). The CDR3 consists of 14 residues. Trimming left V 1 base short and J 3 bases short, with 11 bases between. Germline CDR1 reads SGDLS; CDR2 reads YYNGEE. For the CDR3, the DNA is TGTGCCAGCAGCGTATCGGAGGGGTTCTACGAGCAGTACTTC. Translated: CASSVSEGFYEQYF. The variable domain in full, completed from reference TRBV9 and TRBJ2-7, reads DSGVTQTPKHLITATGQRVTLRCSPRSGDLSVYWYQQSLDQGLQFLIQYYNGEERAKGNILERFSAQQFPDLHSELNLSSLELGDSALYFCASSVSEGFYEQYFGPGTRLTVT.

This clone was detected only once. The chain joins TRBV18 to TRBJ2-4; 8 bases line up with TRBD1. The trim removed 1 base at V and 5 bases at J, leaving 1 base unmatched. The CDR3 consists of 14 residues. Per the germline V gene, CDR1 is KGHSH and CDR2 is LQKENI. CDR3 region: CASSPRQGQNIQYF. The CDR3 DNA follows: TGTGCCAGCTCACCACGACAGGGGCAAAACATTCAGTACTTC. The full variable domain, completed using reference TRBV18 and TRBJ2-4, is NAGVMQNPRHLVRRRGQEARLRCSPMKGHSHVYWYRQLPEEGLKFMVYLQKENIIDESGMPKERFSAEFPKEGPSILRIQQVVRGDSAAYFCASSPRQGQNIQYFGAGTRLSVL.

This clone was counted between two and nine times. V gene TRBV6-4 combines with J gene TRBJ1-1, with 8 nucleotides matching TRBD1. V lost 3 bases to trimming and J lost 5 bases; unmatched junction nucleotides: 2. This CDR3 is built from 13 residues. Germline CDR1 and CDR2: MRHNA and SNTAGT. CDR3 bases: TGTGCCAGCAGTGAACACAGGGGGACTGAAGCTTTCTTT. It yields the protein CASSEHRGTEAFF.

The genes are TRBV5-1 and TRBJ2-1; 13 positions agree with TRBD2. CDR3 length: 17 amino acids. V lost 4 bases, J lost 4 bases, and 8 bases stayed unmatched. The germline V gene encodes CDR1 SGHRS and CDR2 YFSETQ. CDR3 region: CASSHTGLAGVYNEQFF. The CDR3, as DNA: TGCGCCAGCAGCCATACCGGACTAGCGGGGGTTTACAATGAGCAGTTCTTC.

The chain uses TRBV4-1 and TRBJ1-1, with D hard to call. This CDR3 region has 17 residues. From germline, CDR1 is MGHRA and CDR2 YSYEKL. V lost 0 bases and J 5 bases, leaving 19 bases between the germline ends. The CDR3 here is CASSQDRTTGLSTEAFF. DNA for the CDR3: TGCGCCAGCAGCCAAGATCGGACGACGGGGTTATCGACTGAAGCTTTCTTT.

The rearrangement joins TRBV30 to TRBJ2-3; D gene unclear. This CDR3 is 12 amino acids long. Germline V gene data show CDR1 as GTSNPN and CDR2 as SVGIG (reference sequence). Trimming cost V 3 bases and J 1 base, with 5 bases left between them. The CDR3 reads CAWRTCTDTQYF. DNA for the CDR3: TGTGCCTGGAGGACCTGCACAGATACGCAGTATTTT. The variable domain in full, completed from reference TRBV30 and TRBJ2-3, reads SQTIHQWPATLVQPVGSPLSLECTVEGTSNPNLYWYRQAAGRGLQLLFYSVGIGQISSEVPQNLSASRPQDRQFILSSKKLLLSDSGFYLCAWRTCTDTQYFGPGTRLTVL.

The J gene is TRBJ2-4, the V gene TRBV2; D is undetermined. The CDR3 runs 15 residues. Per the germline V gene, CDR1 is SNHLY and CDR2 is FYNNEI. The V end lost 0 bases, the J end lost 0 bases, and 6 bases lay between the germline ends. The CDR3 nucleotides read TGTGCCAGCAGTGAAGCCGAGGTAGCCAAAAACATTCAGTACTTC. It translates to CASSEAEVAKNIQYF.

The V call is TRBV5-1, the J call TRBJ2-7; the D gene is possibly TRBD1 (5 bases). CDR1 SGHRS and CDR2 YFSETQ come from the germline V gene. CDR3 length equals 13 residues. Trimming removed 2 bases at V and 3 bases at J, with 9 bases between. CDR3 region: CASSLSQGYEQYF. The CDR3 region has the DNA TGCGCCAGCAGCTTAAGTCAGGGCTACGAGCAGTACTTC.

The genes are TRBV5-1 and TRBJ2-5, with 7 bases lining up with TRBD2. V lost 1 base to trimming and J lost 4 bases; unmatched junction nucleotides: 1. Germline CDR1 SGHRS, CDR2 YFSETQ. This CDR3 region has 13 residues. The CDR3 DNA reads TGCGCCAGCAGCTTGACGGGGGGAGAGACCCAGTACTTC. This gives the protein CASSLTGGETQYF. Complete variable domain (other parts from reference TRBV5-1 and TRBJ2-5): KAGVTQTPRYLIKTRGQQVTLSCSPISGHRSVSWYQQTPGQGLQFLFEYFSETQRNKGNFPGRFSGRQFSNSRSEMNVSTLELGDSALYLCASSLTGGETQYFGPGTRLLVL.

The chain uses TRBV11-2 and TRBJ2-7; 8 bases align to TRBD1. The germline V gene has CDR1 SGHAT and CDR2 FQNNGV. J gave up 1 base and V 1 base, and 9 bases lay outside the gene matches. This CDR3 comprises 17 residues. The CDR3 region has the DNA TGTGCCAGCAGCTTAGCCCCCCCTACAGGGGGGTCCTACGAGCAGTACTTC. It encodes CASSLAPPTGGSYEQYF. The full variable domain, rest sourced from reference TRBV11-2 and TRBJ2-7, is EAGVAQSPRYKIIEKRQSVAFWCNPISGHATLYWYQQILGQGPKLLIQFQNNGVVDDSQLPKDRFSAERLKGVDSTLKIQPAKLEDSAVYLCASSLAPPTGGSYEQYFGPGTRLTVT.

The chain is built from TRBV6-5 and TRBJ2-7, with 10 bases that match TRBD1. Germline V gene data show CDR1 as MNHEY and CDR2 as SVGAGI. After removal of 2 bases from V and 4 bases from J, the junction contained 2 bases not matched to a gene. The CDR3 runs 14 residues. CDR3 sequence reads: CASSYRQGAYEQYF. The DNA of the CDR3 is TGTGCCAGCAGTTACAGACAGGGGGCATACGAGCAGTACTTC.

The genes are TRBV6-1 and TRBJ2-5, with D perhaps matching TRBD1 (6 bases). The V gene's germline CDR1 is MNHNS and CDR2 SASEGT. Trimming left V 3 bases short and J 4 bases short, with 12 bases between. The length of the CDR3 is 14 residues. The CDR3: CASSDGGEIETQYF. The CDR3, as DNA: TGTGCCAGCAGTGATGGGGGCGAGATAGAGACCCAGTACTTC.

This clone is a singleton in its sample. Written as DNA, the CDR3 is TGCGCCAGCAGTTGGGCTGGGGGACAGGCCTACGAGCAGTACTTC. It is translated as CASSWAGGQAYEQYF. The chain is built from TRBV5-1 and TRBJ2-7, with 8 bases matching TRBD1. The ends lost 5 bases at V and 2 bases at J; junction bases unmatched: 9. This CDR3 has 15 amino acids. The germline V gene has CDR1 SGHRS and CDR2 YFSETQ.